Each of the 21 T cell receptor beta chains below was sequenced from the same sample in a study of blood T cell repertoires in COVID-19. Using immunoSEQ multiplex PCR, the repertoire was profiled, and TCRdb retains in-frame clones only, with some absent. The profile shows a few hundred thousand clones, about 81% of them singletons. The specimen sequenced was PBMCs or T cells enriched from blood (not recorded which). The receptors derive from a man aged 30-40 years with acute COVID-19.

This clone was seen just once. The chain is built from TRBV5-1 and TRBJ2-3; D unclear. V was trimmed by 0 bases and J by 3 bases, leaving 8 bases between them. The germline V gene encodes CDR1 SGHRS and CDR2 YFSETQ. The CDR3 runs to 14 residues. CDR3 residues: CASSLGDQTDTQYF. CDR3 DNA sequence: TGCGCCAGCAGCTTGGGCGATCAAACAGATACGCAGTATTTT.

The chain joins TRBV19 to TRBJ1-1, with a weak D call TRBD1 (5 bases). The germline V gene encodes CDR1 LNHDA and CDR2 SQIVND (reference sequence). The CDR3 is made up of 14 amino acids. Between the trimmed V and J ends, which lost 4 bases and 1 base, there was a span of 10 bases. The CDR3 region is CASSTQVQNTEAFF. In DNA form, the CDR3 reads TGTGCCAGTAGTACACAGGTCCAGAACACTGAAGCTTTCTTT. Looking up the rest from reference TRBV19 and TRBJ1-1 gives the full variable domain: DGGITQSPKYLFRKEGQNVTLSCEQNLNHDAMYWYRQDPGQGLRLIYYSQIVNDFQKGDIAEGYSVSREKKESFPLTVTSAQKNPTAFYLCASSTQVQNTEAFFGQGTRLTVV.

Here the CDR3 DNA reads TGTGCCAGCAGTTTTGACAGCTCCTACGAGCAGTACGTC. Encoded protein: CASSFDSSYEQYV. The V call is TRBV12-3 or TRBV12-4, the J call TRBJ2-7, with D possibly matching TRBD1 (5 bases). This CDR3 is 13 amino acids long. V gave up 3 bases and J gave up 0 bases, with 6 bases separating them.

The J gene is TRBJ1-4, the V gene TRBV20-1, with D possibly being TRBD1 (5 bases). This CDR3 contains 11 residues. V was clipped by 3 bases and J by 12 bases, with 11 bases between them. Germline assignment: CDR1 DFQATT and CDR2 SNEGSKA (reference sequence). Written as DNA, the CDR3 is TGCAGTGCTAGCCGGGACTCCGAACTGTTTTTT. It specifies CSASRDSELFF.

V usage is TRBV15 and J usage is TRBJ2-5; TRBD2 might be the D (7 bases). CDR1 and CDR2 (germline): LNHNV, YYDKDF (reference sequence). The CDR3 is 15 amino acids. V shed 1 base and J shed 2 bases, with 11 bases lying between them. The CDR3: CATSRGGGGQETQYF. The CDR3 nucleotides read TGTGCCACCAGCAGAGGAGGGGGGGGTCAAGAGACCCAGTACTTC.

This clone was detected only once. The chain combines TRBV29-1 with TRBJ1-2; 8 bases map to TRBD1. The junction had 4 bases not matched to a gene; V was cut back by 7 bases and J by 0 bases. CDR3 length: 13 amino acids. CDR1 SQVTM and CDR2 ANQGSEA come from the germline V gene. The CDR3 spells CSAMTGANYGYTF. The CDR3 region has the DNA TGCAGCGCAATGACAGGGGCTAACTATGGCTACACCTTC. The entire variable domain, with the rest obtained from reference TRBV29-1 and TRBJ1-2, is as follows: SAVISQKPSRDICQRGTSLTIQCQVDSQVTMMFWYRQQPGQSLTLIATANQGSEATYESGFVIDKFPISRPNLTFSTLTVSNMSPEDSSIYLCSAMTGANYGYTFGSGTRLTVV.

The V and J genes are TRBV27 and TRBJ1-2, with D maybe TRBD1 (5 bases). This CDR3 is 13 amino acids long. CDR1 and CDR2 (germline): MNHEY, SMNVEV (reference sequence). Trimming cost V 3 bases and J 3 bases, with 8 bases left between them. CDR3 DNA: TGTGCCAGCAGTTTGTTCAGGGACTATGGCTACACCTTC. This codes for CASSLFRDYGYTF.

This chain links TRBV11-2 with TRBJ2-4, with TRBD1 as a possible D gene (5 bases). Trimming removed 5 bases from V and 2 bases from J, with 13 bases in between. CDR1 and CDR2 from the germline V gene are SGHAT and FQNNGV. CDR3 size: 15 residues. CDR3 coding DNA: TGTGCCAGCAGCCCCAGGGTTAGGACCAAAAACATTCAGTACTTC. This codes for CASSPRVRTKNIQYF.

The chain uses TRBV5-6 and TRBJ2-1; weak D call: TRBD2 (5 bases). This CDR3 region has 12 residues. V lost 0 bases and J 14 bases, leaving 12 bases between the germline ends. The germline gives CDR1 SGHDT, CDR2 YYEEEE. The DNA of the CDR3 is TGTGCCAGCAGCTTGGGGTCTAGCATCGAGTTCTTC. Translation: CASSLGSSIEFF.

The CDR3 reads CASSLRDRVSNQPQHF. In DNA form, the CDR3 reads TGCGCCAGCAGTCTCCGGGACAGGGTGAGCAATCAGCCCCAGCATTTT. The chain employs TRBV23-1 and TRBJ1-5; 9 bases match TRBD1. TRBV23-1 is an ORF, and what it does is uncertain. The CDR3 spans 16 residues. Trimming cost V 4 bases and J 1 base; bases outside gene matches: 5.

This chain links TRBV29-1 with TRBJ2-1; 9 bases align to TRBD2. Germline CDR1 SQVTM, CDR2 ANQGSEA. The CDR3 is 12 amino acids. The trim removed 3 bases at V and 12 bases at J, leaving 6 bases unmatched. The CDR3: CSVDTSGRVQFF. The CDR3 nucleotides read TGCAGCGTTGACACTAGCGGGCGGGTGCAGTTCTTC.

This clone was picked up a small number of times. The chain has TRBV4-2 and TRBJ2-1; 11 positions agree with TRBD2. The CDR3 has 16 residues. Trimming took 0 bases from V and 6 from J; bases not matched to a gene: 4. The germline CDR1 and CDR2 sequences are LGHNA and YNFKEQ. CDR3 bases: TGTGCCAGCAGCCAAGATGATAGCGGGGGGGCCAATGAGCAGTTCTTC. As protein: CASSQDDSGGANEQFF.

V and J are TRBV10-3 and TRBJ2-1; tentative D call: TRBD2 (6 bases). The germline V gene encodes CDR1 ENHRY and CDR2 SYGVKD. Trimming removed 10 bases at V and 7 bases at J, with 17 bases between. This CDR3 spans 13 amino acids. The CDR3 DNA is TGTGCCACGGGACTCCCTTCGGAAAATGAGCAGTTCTTC. It yields the protein CATGLPSENEQFF.

The chain links TRBV28 to TRBJ1-5; no reliable D call. The CDR3 runs 13 residues. Trimming pared 6 bases from V and 2 bases from J, leaving 8 bases between. Germline CDR1 and CDR2: MDHEN and SYDVKM. CDR3 nucleotide sequence: TGTGCCAGCAGGCGGGGAGGCAATCAGCCCCAGCATTTT. It is translated as CASRRGGNQPQHF.

Turning to this clone: Different DNA sequences within this sample yield the same CDR3. V is TRBV3-1 (or the pseudogene TRBV3-2) and J is TRBJ2-1; possible D gene TRBD2, 5 bases. Trimming took off 6 bases at V and 5 bases at J, with 5 bases between the two ends. Germline values: CDR1 LGHDT, CDR2 YNNKEL (reference sequence). The CDR3 is 11 residues long. DNA for the CDR3: TGTGCCAGCAGACTAGACAATGAGCAGTTCTTC. It translates to CASRLDNEQFF.

The chain employs TRBV30 and TRBJ1-6; no clear D gene. Germline V CDR1 and CDR2: GTSNPN, SVGIG (reference sequence). The V and J ends lost 2 bases and 2 bases respectively, with 7 bases between them. This CDR3 is 14 amino acids long. The CDR3 DNA is TGTGCCTGGAGTAGAGAGACCTATAATTCACCCCTCCACTTT. Its translation: CAWSRETYNSPLHF.

CDR3 residues: CASSPPGANTDTQYF. Here the CDR3 DNA reads TGTGCCAGCAGCCCCCCAGGGGCGAACACAGATACGCAGTATTTT. V is TRBV7-9 and J is TRBJ2-3, with TRBD1 as a possible D gene (6 bases). Trimming cost V 5 bases and J 2 bases, with 14 bases left between them. The germline CDR1 and CDR2 sequences are SEHNR and FQNEAQ (reference sequence). The CDR3 extends over 15 amino acids.

The chain combines TRBV28 with TRBJ2-3; D may be TRBD1 (7 bases). In germline, CDR1 is MDHEN, CDR2 SYDVKM. V was cut by 9 bases and J by 2 bases, with 21 bases left in between. This CDR3 has 16 residues. DNA of the CDR3: TGTGCCAGTTTCCAAATCGGGGGACAGTTCACAGATACGCAGTATTTT. Encoded protein: CASFQIGGQFTDTQYF. The variable domain in full, with the rest retrieved from reference TRBV28 and TRBJ2-3, is DVKVTQSSRYLVKRTGEKVFLECVQDMDHENMFWYRQDPGLGLRLIYFSYDVKMKEKGDIPEGYSVSREKKERFSLILESASTNQTSMYLCASFQIGGQFTDTQYFGPGTRLTVL.

This chain links TRBV5-1 with TRBJ1-1, with 8 bases that match TRBD1. The length of the CDR3 is 14 residues. V shed 5 bases, J shed 5 bases, and the junction held 8 bases outside the gene matches. The V gene's germline CDR1 is SGHRS and CDR2 YFSETQ. CDR3 in DNA: TGCGCCAGCAGTCGGCAGGGGGCTTGGACTGAAGCTTTCTTT. Translation gives CASSRQGAWTEAFF. Full variable domain (rest looked up from reference TRBV5-1 and TRBJ1-1): KAGVTQTPRYLIKTRGQQVTLSCSPISGHRSVSWYQQTPGQGLQFLFEYFSETQRNKGNFPGRFSGRQFSNSRSEMNVSTLELGDSALYLCASSRQGAWTEAFFGQGTRLTVV.

V usage is TRBV7-8 and J usage is TRBJ1-4; D ambiguous. Trimming cost V 2 bases and J 2 bases, with 12 bases left between them. The germline V gene has CDR1 SGHVS and CDR2 FQNEAQ. The CDR3 sequence is 16 residues long. CDR3 sequence reads: CASSLFTSHTNEKLFF. Here the CDR3 DNA reads TGTGCCAGCAGCTTATTCACTTCTCATACTAATGAAAAACTGTTTTTT. Full variable domain (outside the CDR3, taken from reference TRBV7-8 and TRBJ1-4): GAGVSQSPRYKVAKRGQDVALRCDPISGHVSLFWYQQALGQGPEFLTYFQNEAQLDKSGLPSDRFFAERPEGSVSTLKIQRTQQEDSAVYLCASSLFTSHTNEKLFFGSGTQLSVL.

CDR3 bases: TGTGCCAGCTCACCTGGCCGGACAGTCAATGAGCAGTTCTTC. Amino acids: CASSPGRTVNEQFF. This chain links TRBV18 with TRBJ2-1; weak D call: TRBD1 (6 bases). The CDR3 runs to 14 residues. V lost 3 bases and J 6 bases, leaving 12 bases between the germline ends. From germline, CDR1 is KGHSH and CDR2 LQKENI. Together with reference TRBV18 and TRBJ2-1, the CDR3 gives the full variable domain: NAGVMQNPRHLVRRRGQEARLRCSPMKGHSHVYWYRQLPEEGLKFMVYLQKENIIDESGMPKERFSAEFPKEGPSILRIQQVVRGDSAAYFCASSPGRTVNEQFFGPGTRLTVL.